The 14 T cell receptor beta chains below all came from one sample that was sequenced in a study of cytomegalovirus exposure and HLA in healthy donors. This PCR relied on a set of 60 Vbeta primers and 13 Jbeta primers. TCRdb's copy holds only in-frame clones and misses some; the assay was immunoSEQ multiplex PCR. The data contain 100,000 or so clones, more than 65% of them seen just once; the ten biggest clones take up about 7.5%. What was sequenced was PBMCs. All receptors come from a man aged 40-49 years in good health and CMV-seropositive.

The chain couples TRBV5-4 to TRBJ2-7; D is unclear. The CDR3 loop spans 15 amino acids. Trimming took 2 bases from V and 3 from J, leaving 15 bases between them. CDR1 and CDR2 from the germline V gene are SGHNT and YYREEE (reference sequence). The CDR3 DNA sequence: TGTGCCAGCAGCTTTCTGAAGAGAGGTCGCTACGAGCAGTACTTC. It codes for CASSFLKRGRYEQYF.

To note about this clone: The junction and the germline gene differ at one end; a read error may be behind it. Other DNA sequences from this sample encode an identical CDR3 as well. V is TRBV28 and J is TRBJ2-6; TRBD1 might be the D (6 bases). The CDR3 sequence is 16 residues long. Germline lookup yields CDR1 MDHEN and CDR2 SYDVKM. The CDR3 is CASSFVGAAGANVLTF. The DNA of the CDR3 is TGTGCTAGCAGTTTTGTGGGGGCGGCTGGGGCCAACGTCCTGACTTTC.

The J gene is TRBJ2-3, the V gene TRBV6-5; 12 bases map to TRBD2. Per germline, CDR1 MNHEY and CDR2 SVGAGI. The CDR3 loop spans 16 amino acids. The V gene end was trimmed by 2 bases and the J gene end by 4 bases; junction bases not matched to a gene: 4. The CDR3 region has the DNA TGTGCCAGCAGTTACACCCTAGCGGGAGGGCCAGATACGCAGTATTTT. Protein product: CASSYTLAGGPDTQYF.

This clone was counted between two and nine times. The CDR3 protein is CASSARTGGNNEQFF. The DNA for the CDR3 is TGCGCCAGCAGCGCCCGGACAGGGGGCAACAATGAGCAGTTCTTC. V usage is TRBV5-1 and J usage is TRBJ2-1, with 11 positions matching TRBD1. V lost 4 bases to trimming and J lost 5 bases; unmatched junction nucleotides: 5. Germline CDR1 is SGHRS and CDR2 is YFSETQ. This CDR3 region has 15 residues.

This sequence joins TRBV2 and TRBJ2-5; 9 bases agree with TRBD2. After removal of 3 bases from V and 5 bases from J, the junction contained 7 bases not matched to a gene. The CDR3 is 15 amino acids. Germline V gene sequence: CDR1 SNHLY, CDR2 FYNNEI. CDR3 loop: CASSDPAGGSETQYF. DNA of the CDR3: TGTGCCAGCAGTGATCCAGCGGGGGGTAGTGAGACCCAGTACTTC.

V usage is TRBV6-1 and J usage is TRBJ2-3; 7 bases map to TRBD2. Unmatched junction bases numbered 3, after V lost 6 bases and J lost 0 bases. CDR1 and CDR2 from the germline V gene are MNHNS and SASEGT. The CDR3 sequence is 14 residues long. CDR3 region: CASSSGLSTDTQYF. In DNA form, the CDR3 reads TGTGCCAGCAGCTCGGGACTAAGCACAGATACGCAGTATTTT.

The V and J genes are TRBV7-3 and TRBJ2-3, with D unclear. The V end was cut by 4 bases, the J end by 1 base, with 6 bases between. Germline V gene data show CDR1 as SGHTA and CDR2 as FQGTGA. The CDR3 extends over 13 amino acids. The CDR3 loop reads CASSSSRTDTQYF. CDR3 in DNA: TGTGCCAGCAGCTCCTCCCGCACAGATACGCAGTATTTT.

V is TRBV10-2 and J is TRBJ2-7, with 8 bases identical to TRBD1. The CDR3 consists of 17 residues. Unmatched junction bases numbered 10, after V lost 3 bases and J lost 0 bases. Per germline, CDR1 WSHSY and CDR2 SAAADI. The CDR3 sequence is CASSDPRRDRRSYEQYF. The CDR3 coding sequence is TGCGCCAGCAGTGATCCACGCCGGGACAGGCGCTCCTACGAGCAGTACTTC.

This chain uses TRBV4-1 with TRBJ2-7, with D perhaps TRBD1 (5 bases). V was shortened by 3 bases and J by 7 bases, with 13 bases between the two germline ends. The length of the CDR3 is 13 residues. Looked up from germline, CDR1 is MGHRA and CDR2 is YSYEKL. CDR3 in DNA: TGCGCCAGCAGCCAGGGGCAATACGGAGAGCAGTACTTC. It translates to CASSQGQYGEQYF.

The chain employs TRBV19 and TRBJ1-2; 8 bases are shared with TRBD1. Germline values: CDR1 LNHDA, CDR2 SQIVND (reference sequence). V lost 6 bases to trimming and J lost 10 bases; unmatched junction nucleotides: 10. This CDR3 region has 13 residues. CDR3 region: CASSDRQGFDYTF. Written as DNA, the CDR3 is TGTGCCAGTAGCGACCGACAGGGGTTTGACTACACCTTC.

The chain links TRBV30 to TRBJ2-1, with TRBD1 matching over 7 bases. CDR1 and CDR2 from the germline V gene are GTSNPN and SVGIG (reference sequence). This CDR3 is 16 amino acids long. V dropped 0 bases and J dropped 3; count of bases not matched to a gene: 8. CDR3 sequence (DNA): TGTGCCTGGAGTGTACAGGGGCAGGGTATCTACAATGAGCAGTTCTTC. Encoded protein: CAWSVQGQGIYNEQFF. Supplemented by reference TRBV30 and TRBJ2-1, the full variable domain reads SQTIHQWPATLVQPVGSPLSLECTVEGTSNPNLYWYRQAAGRGLQLLFYSVGIGQISSEVPQNLSASRPQDRQFILSSKKLLLSDSGFYLCAWSVQGQGIYNEQFFGPGTRLTVL.

The chain carries TRBV5-4 and TRBJ1-1, with a tentative D call TRBD1 (5 bases). Germline CDR1 reads SGHNT; CDR2 reads YYREEE (reference sequence). The ends were cut back, 4 bases at V and 4 bases at J, with 20 bases in the middle. This CDR3 contains 16 residues. The CDR3 reads CASSPGGVGGGTEAFF. As DNA, the CDR3 is TGTGCCAGCAGCCCTGGGGGGGTGGGTGGTGGCACTGAAGCTTTCTTT.

Of note for this clone: An end of the junction differs from the germline gene, which may be a read error. The rearrangement uses TRBV6-5 and TRBJ1-1; 7 bases line up with TRBD1. Germline CDR1 and CDR2: MNHEY and SVGAGI. The CDR3 totals 13 residues. In nucleotides, the CDR3 is TGTACCAGCAGACAGGGATCTTACACTGAAGCTTTCTTT. Residues: CTSRQGSYTEAFF.

The V call is TRBV28, the J call TRBJ2-2, with 7 bases matching TRBD1. Germline values: CDR1 MDHEN, CDR2 SYDVKM. CDR3 length equals 15 residues. V gave up 6 bases and J gave up 0 bases; unmatched junction bases: 4. The CDR3 here is CASSQDRSNTGELFF. Written as DNA, the CDR3 is TGTGCCAGCAGCCAGGACAGGTCGAACACCGGGGAGCTGTTTTTT. Variable domain in full (rest from reference TRBV28 and TRBJ2-2): DVKVTQSSRYLVKRTGEKVFLECVQDMDHENMFWYRQDPGLGLRLIYFSYDVKMKEKGDIPEGYSVSREKKERFSLILESASTNQTSMYLCASSQDRSNTGELFFGEGSRLTVL.